One and the same sample provided the 8 T cell receptor beta chains below, sequenced in a study of cytomegalovirus exposure and HLA in healthy donors. PCR primers comprised 60 Vbeta and 13 Jbeta primers. TCRdb's table, derived via immunoSEQ multiplex PCR, lists solely in-frame clones and lacks some. The record lists about 60,000 clones, of which the ten most abundant hold roughly 2%. Sequenced: PBMCs. The receptors originated from a woman in her late teens or twenties in good health and CMV-seronegative.

The V call is TRBV7-3, the J call TRBJ2-6; D gene uncertain. Trimming shortened V by 2 bases and J by 5 bases, and 7 bases separated the two germline ends. The CDR3 extends over 14 amino acids. Germline lookup yields CDR1 SGHTA and CDR2 FQGTGA. CDR3 sequence reads: CASSLDMRANVLTF. The CDR3 region has the DNA TGTGCCAGCAGCTTAGACATGCGGGCCAACGTCCTGACTTTC.

The gene calls are TRBV7-9 and TRBJ2-2; weak D call: TRBD2 (6 bases). V was cut by 5 bases and J by 5 bases, with 12 bases left in between. The CDR3 has 14 residues. Germline CDR1 is SEHNR and CDR2 is FQNEAQ (reference sequence). DNA for the CDR3: TGTGCCAGCAGCCCCACTCGGGGGACCGGGGAGCTGTTTTTT. It encodes CASSPTRGTGELFF.

CDR3 nucleotide sequence: TGTGCCAGCAGCGTAACCCCCACTAGCGGGAGGACCGGGGAGCTGTTTTTT. Amino acid sequence: CASSVTPTSGRTGELFF. The genes are TRBV9 and TRBJ2-2, with 12 positions matching TRBD2. The V gene's germline CDR1 is SGDLS and CDR2 YYNGEE. CDR3 length equals 17 residues. V trimming: 1 base; J trimming: 5 bases; junction bases outside the gene matches: 6.

The rearrangement uses TRBV30 and TRBJ2-7; 15 bases align to TRBD2. The germline V gene has CDR1 GTSNPN and CDR2 SVGIG (reference sequence). The CDR3 contains 16 residues. Unmatched junction bases numbered 8, after V lost 8 bases and J lost 0 bases. The CDR3 nucleotides are TGTGCCAGGGGGGGACTAGCGGGAGGCAACTCCTACGAGCAGTACTTC. Amino acids: CARGGLAGGNSYEQYF.

The chain employs TRBV30 and TRBJ1-2; 7 nucleotides line up with TRBD1. The CDR3 extends over 13 amino acids. The V segment lost 3 bases and the J segment 5 bases; nucleotides outside the gene matches: 6. Germline CDR1 is GTSNPN and CDR2 is SVGIG (reference sequence). Here the CDR3 reads CAWRTDRVYGYTF. The CDR3 DNA sequence: TGTGCCTGGAGGACCGACAGGGTATATGGCTACACCTTC.

J is TRBJ1-1 and V is TRBV6-5; a possible D gene is TRBD1 (5 bases). The CDR3 spans 13 residues. In germline, CDR1 is MNHEY, CDR2 SVGAGI. V lost 7 bases and J lost 4, with 13 bases in between. The CDR3 region has the DNA TGTGCCAGCACCAACGGGGGTGGCACTGAAGCTTTCTTT. It yields the protein CASTNGGGTEAFF.

J is TRBJ1-4 and V is TRBV5-6; D possibly corresponds to TRBD1 (5 bases). Germline V gene lookup returns CDR1 SGHDT and CDR2 YYEEEE. CDR3 length equals 16 residues. Trimming left V 1 base short and J 0 bases short, with 10 bases between. Here the CDR3 DNA reads TGTGCCAGCAGCTTGCGCCCGACAGCAACTAATGAAAAACTGTTTTTT. This gives the protein CASSLRPTATNEKLFF.

The rearrangement joins TRBV13 to TRBJ1-1; 7 bases are a match to TRBD1. Germline CDR1 is PRHDT and CDR2 is FYEKMQ (reference sequence). The CDR3 loop spans 13 amino acids. J was trimmed by 7 bases and V by 8 bases; bases with no gene match: 10. The CDR3 loop is CASVALRTGEAFF. The CDR3 nucleotides are TGTGCCAGCGTCGCCCTCCGGACAGGTGAAGCTTTCTTT.